This T cell receptor beta chain appears in the sequencing data of a study of T cells in Graves' hyperthyroidism and ophthalmopathy. This clonotype was detected many times. V was clipped by 1 base and J by 4 bases, with 13 bases between them. This CDR3 region has 15 residues. Germline V gene data show CDR1 as LNHNV and CDR2 as YYDKDF (reference sequence). TCR beta CDR3 regions were amplified from RNA. The TCR CDR3 was amplified in a first-round RT-PCR using the HTBI primer set. TCRdb called the multiplex PCR reads again in MiXCR, with one record for every CDR3 protein. In the table there are a few hundred thousand distinct CDR3 sequences, roughly 50% of which are singletons.

The chain couples TRBV15 to TRBJ2-5, with D maybe TRBD1 (7 bases). This clonotype was obtained from a young woman with Graves' hyperthyroidism. Sequencing used peripheral blood or thyroid tissue (not recorded which). The CDR3: CATSRAQGGTETQYF. The CDR3 coding sequence is TGTGCCACCAGCAGAGCTCAGGGGGGTACAGAGACCCAGTACTTC.